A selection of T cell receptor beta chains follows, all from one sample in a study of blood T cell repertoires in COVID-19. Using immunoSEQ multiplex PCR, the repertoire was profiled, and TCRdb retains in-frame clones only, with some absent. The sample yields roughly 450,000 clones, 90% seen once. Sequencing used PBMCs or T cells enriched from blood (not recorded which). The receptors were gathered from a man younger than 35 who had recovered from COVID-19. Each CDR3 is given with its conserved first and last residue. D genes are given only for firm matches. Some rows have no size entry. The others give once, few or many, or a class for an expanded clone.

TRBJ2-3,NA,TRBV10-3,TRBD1,TGTGCCATCAACGGACAGGGGGTTTTGGATACGCAGTATTTT,CAINGQGVLDTQYF
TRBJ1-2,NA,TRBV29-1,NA,TGCAGCGTGGACGGGGGGATTCGGGATGGCTACACCTTC,CSVDGGIRDGYTF
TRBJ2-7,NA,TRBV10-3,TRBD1,TGTGCCATCAGTGAAAAGACAGGGTTAGTTCACGAGCAGTACTTC,CAISEKTGLVHEQYF
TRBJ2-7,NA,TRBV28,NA,TGTGCCAGCAGCGGCCGGGGTAGCTTCCCCTACGAGCAGTACTTC,CASSGRGSFPYEQYF
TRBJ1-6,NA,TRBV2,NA,TGTGCCAGCAGGGACAGAGCAAATCTTAATTCACCCCTCCACTTT,CASRDRANLNSPLHF
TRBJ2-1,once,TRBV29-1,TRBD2,TGCAGCGTGGACCCGGGACTAGCGGGACCCAATGAGCAGTTCTTC,CSVDPGLAGPNEQFF
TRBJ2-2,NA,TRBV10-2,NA,TGCGCCAGCCTGGTGGGGGGGAACACCGGGGAGCTGTTTTTT,CASLVGGNTGELFF
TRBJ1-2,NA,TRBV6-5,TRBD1,TGTGCCAGCACCCGGACAGGGGTTAACTATGGCTACACCTTC,CASTRTGVNYGYTF
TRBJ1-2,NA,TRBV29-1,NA,TGCAGCGCCCAACCAGACAGAGCTAACTATGGCTACACCTTC,CSAQPDRANYGYTF
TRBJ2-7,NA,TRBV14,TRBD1,TGTGCCAGCAGCCAAGATCGACAGGGCGAGCAGTACTTC,CASSQDRQGEQYF
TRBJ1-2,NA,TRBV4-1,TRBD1,TGCGCCAGCAGCCCGGGACAGGGAGCCTATGGCTACACCTTC,CASSPGQGAYGYTF
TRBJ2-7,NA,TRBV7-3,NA,TGTGCCAGCAGCCCCTCACATTCCTCCTACGAGCAGTACTTC,CASSPSHSSYEQYF
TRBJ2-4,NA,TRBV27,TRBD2,TGTGCCAGCAGTTTATCCGGACTAGCGGGAGTAACCAAAAACATTCAGTACTTC,CASSLSGLAGVTKNIQYF
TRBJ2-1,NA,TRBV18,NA,TGTGCCAGCGAACCGGACAGCTCCTACAATGAGCAGTTCTTC,CASEPDSSYNEQFF
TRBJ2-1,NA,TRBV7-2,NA,TGTGCCAGCAGCCCGGACACTACCAATGAGCAGTTCTTC,CASSPDTTNEQFF
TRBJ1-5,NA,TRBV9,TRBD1,TGTGCCAGCAGCGATGGACAGGGCGGTAAGAGCAATCAGCCCCAGCATTTT,CASSDGQGGKSNQPQHF
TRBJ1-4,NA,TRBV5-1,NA,TGCGCCAGCAGCCTGCAGGGGTCGACTAATGAAAAACTGTTTTTT,CASSLQGSTNEKLFF
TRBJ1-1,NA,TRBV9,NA,TGTGCCAGCAGCGTAGGGGGCGTGAACACTGAAGCTTTCTTT,CASSVGGVNTEAFF
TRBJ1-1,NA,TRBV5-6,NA,TGTGCCAGCACCACCTTAGGGAGAACTGAAGCTTTCTTT,CASTTLGRTEAFF
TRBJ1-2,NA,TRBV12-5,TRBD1,TGTGCTAGTGCCTTGGACAGGTTGTACACCTTC,CASALDRLYTF
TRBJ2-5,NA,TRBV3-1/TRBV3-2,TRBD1,TGTGCCAGCAGCCAAGGGACAGGAGAAGAGACCCAGTACTTC,CASSQGTGEETQYF
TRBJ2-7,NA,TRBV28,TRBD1,TGTGCCAGCACCTCCGACGGGGACAGGACCCACTACGAGCAGTACTTC,CASTSDGDRTHYEQYF
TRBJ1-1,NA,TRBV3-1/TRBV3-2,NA,TGTGCCAGCAGCCCCCCGGGACAGAACACTGAAGCTTTCTTT,CASSPPGQNTEAFF
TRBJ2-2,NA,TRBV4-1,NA,TGCGCTAGCAGCCCCGTGGTAGCGTCAACCGGGGAGCTGTTTTTT,CASSPVVASTGELFF
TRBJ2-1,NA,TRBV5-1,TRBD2,TGCGCCAGCAGCTTGGCCGCCCTAGCGGGAGGCCCGTCAAGGTCCAATGAGCAGTTCTTC,CASSLAALAGGPSRSNEQFF
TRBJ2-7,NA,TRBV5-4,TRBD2,TGTGCCAGCAGCTTCTTCCTAGCGGGAGTGGACGAGCAGTACTTC,CASSFFLAGVDEQYF
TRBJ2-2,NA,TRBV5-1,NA,TGCGCCAGCAGCACCGAATCAGGGGGGACGACCGGGGAGCTGTTTTTT,CASSTESGGTTGELFF
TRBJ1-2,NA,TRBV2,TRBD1,TGTGCCAGCATCTCGGACAGGGGAAGGCATGGCTACACCTTC,CASISDRGRHGYTF
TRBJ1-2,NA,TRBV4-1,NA,TGCGCCAGCAGCCAAGTCGGGGGATCTCACGGCTACACCTTC,CASSQVGGSHGYTF
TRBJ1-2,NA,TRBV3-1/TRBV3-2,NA,TGTGCCAGCAGCCAAGAAACAGGGTCTCCTGGCTACACCTTC,CASSQETGSPGYTF
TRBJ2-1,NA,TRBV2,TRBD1,TGTGCCAGTAACGGACAGGCCTACAATGAGCAGTTCTTC,CASNGQAYNEQFF
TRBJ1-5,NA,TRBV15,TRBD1,TGTGCCACCAGCAGAGATCGTCGACAGGGTGCGCCCCAGCATTTT,CATSRDRRQGAPQHF
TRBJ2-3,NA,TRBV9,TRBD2,TGTGCCAGCAGCGTACTAGCGGGAGGCAGCACAGATACGCAGTATTTT,CASSVLAGGSTDTQYF
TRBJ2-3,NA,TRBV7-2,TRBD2,TGTGCCAGCAGCACTAGCGGAACTAGCACAGATACGCAGTATTTT,CASSTSGTSTDTQYF
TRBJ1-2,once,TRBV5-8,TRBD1,TGTGCCAGCAGCTTGGTGGGGACAGGGGTAACTGTTACCTATGGCTACACCTTC,CASSLVGTGVTVTYGYTF
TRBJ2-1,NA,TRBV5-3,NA,TGTGCCAGAAGCCCAATCCGCTCTGACTACTACAATGAGCAGTTCTTC,CARSPIRSDYYNEQFF
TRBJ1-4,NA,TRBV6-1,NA,TGTGCCAGCAGTGACCAGGGGCTGACTAATGAAAAACTGTTTTTT,CASSDQGLTNEKLFF
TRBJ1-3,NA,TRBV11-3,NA,TGTGCCAGCAGCTTACTTAACTCTGGAAACACCATATATTTT,CASSLLNSGNTIYF
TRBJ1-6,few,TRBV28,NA,TGTGCCAGCAGTCTAGACCCTACTTCCATCGGTTCACCCCTCCACTTT,CASSLDPTSIGSPLHF
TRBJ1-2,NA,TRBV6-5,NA,TGTGCCAGCACTAAAGTGAGGGGGTATGGCTACACCTTC,CASTKVRGYGYTF
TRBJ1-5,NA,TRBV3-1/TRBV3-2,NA,TGTGCCACTAGCGGTCTGGGTAGCAATCAGCCCCAGCATTTT,CATSGLGSNQPQHF
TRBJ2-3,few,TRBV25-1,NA,TGTGCCAGCAACCGGGGCACAGATACGCAGTATTTT,CASNRGTDTQYF
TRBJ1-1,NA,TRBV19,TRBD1,TGTGCCTCCGCTGGAGGGGGCTACACTGAAGCTTTCTTT,CASAGGGYTEAFF
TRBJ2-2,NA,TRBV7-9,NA,TGTGCCAGCAGCTTTACAGCGGGGAACACCGGGGAGCTGTTTTTT,CASSFTAGNTGELFF
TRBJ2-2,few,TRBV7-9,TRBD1,TGTGCCAGCAGCCGGGCCGGGACAGGGAACACCGGGGAGCTGTTTTTT,CASSRAGTGNTGELFF
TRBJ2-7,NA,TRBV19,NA,TGTGCCAGTAGTATAGTCAACAGGGCCTCCTACGAGCAGTACTTC,CASSIVNRASYEQYF
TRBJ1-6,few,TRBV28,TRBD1,TGTGCCAGCAGTTTAAAAGTGACAGGGCGATCACCCCTCCACTTT,CASSLKVTGRSPLHF
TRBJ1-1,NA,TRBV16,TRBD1,TGTGCCAGCAGCCAACAGGGGGCCTACACTGAAGCTTTCTTT,CASSQQGAYTEAFF
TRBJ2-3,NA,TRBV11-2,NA,TGTGCCAGCAGCTTATTGGGGCGTAGCACAGATACGCAGTATTTT,CASSLLGRSTDTQYF
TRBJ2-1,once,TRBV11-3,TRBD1,TGTGCCAGCAGCAAGGGACAGGGAAGGTCCAATGAGCAGTTCTTC,CASSKGQGRSNEQFF
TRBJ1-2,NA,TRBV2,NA,TGTGCCAGCAGTGATAAAGGGAGCGGCTACACCTTC,CASSDKGSGYTF